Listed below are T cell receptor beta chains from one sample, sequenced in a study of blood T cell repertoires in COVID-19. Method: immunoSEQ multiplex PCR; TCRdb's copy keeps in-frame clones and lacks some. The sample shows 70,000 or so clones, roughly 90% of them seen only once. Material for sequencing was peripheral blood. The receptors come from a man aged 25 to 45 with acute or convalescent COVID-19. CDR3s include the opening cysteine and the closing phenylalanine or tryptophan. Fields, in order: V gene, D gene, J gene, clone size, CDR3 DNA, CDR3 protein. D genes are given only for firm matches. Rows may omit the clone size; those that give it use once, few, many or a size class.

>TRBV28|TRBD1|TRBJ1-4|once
TGTGCCAGCACAATACCGGGACAGGGGTGGGAAAAACTGTTTTTT
CASTIPGQGWEKLFF
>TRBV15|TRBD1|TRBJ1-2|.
TGTGCCACCGCGGACAGGGTCCCGAAAGGCTACACCTTC
CATADRVPKGYTF
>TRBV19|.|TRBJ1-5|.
TGTGCCAGTAGTATAGTCGGGGGAAACAATCAGCCCCAGCATTTT
CASSIVGGNNQPQHF
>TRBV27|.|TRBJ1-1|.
TGTGCCAGCAGCGGTCTTGGCCAGGCGAACACTGAAGCTTTCTTT
CASSGLGQANTEAFF
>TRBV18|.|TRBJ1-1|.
TGTGCCAGCTCACCAAGGCCAGGGCCGAACACTGAAGCTTTCTTT
CASSPRPGPNTEAFF
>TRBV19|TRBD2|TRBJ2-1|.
TGTGCCAGTAGTATCTCGGGACTAGCGGGAGCTAAGAATGAGCAGTTCTTC
CASSISGLAGAKNEQFF
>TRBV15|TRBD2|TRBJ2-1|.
TGTGCCACCAGCAGGGGGGGGACTAGTGGGGATGAGCAGTTCTTC
CATSRGGTSGDEQFF
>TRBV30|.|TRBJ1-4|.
TGTGCCTGTCAACCGGGGGGGGCAGCTAATGAAAAACTGTTTTTT
CACQPGGAANEKLFF
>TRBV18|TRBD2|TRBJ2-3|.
TGTGCCAGCTCACCTTATTCTAGCGGGAGGGCCTCCGATACGCAGTATTTT
CASSPYSSGRASDTQYF
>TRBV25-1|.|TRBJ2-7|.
TGTGCCAGCAGTGAATACGGGGGCTACGAGCAGTACTTC
CASSEYGGYEQYF
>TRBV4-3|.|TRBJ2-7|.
TGCGCCAGCAGCCAAGCCGCCACTGGCTCCTACGAGCAGTACTTC
CASSQAATGSYEQYF
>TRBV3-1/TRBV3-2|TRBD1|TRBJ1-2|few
TGTGCCAGCAGCCAAGTTCGTGGACGGGACAGGGGCTATGGCTACACCTTC
CASSQVRGRDRGYGYTF
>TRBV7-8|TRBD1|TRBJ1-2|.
TGTGCCAGCAGCTTGTACGGGACAGCCTATGGCTACACCTTC
CASSLYGTAYGYTF
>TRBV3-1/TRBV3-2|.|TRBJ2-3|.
TGTGCCAGCAGCCAAGAGCTAGCGGATACGCAGTATTTT
CASSQELADTQYF
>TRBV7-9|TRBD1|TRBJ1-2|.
TGTGCCAGCAGCTCCTGGGACAGTTTATATGGCTACACCTTC
CASSSWDSLYGYTF
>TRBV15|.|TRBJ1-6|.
TGTGCCACCATGGCGACAGACTCCTATAATTCACCCCTCCACTTT
CATMATDSYNSPLHF
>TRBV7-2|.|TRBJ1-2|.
TGTGCCAGCAGCTCCCCCCTTCTGGGGGGGGATGGCTACACCTTC
CASSSPLLGGDGYTF
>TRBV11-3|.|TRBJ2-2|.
TGTGCCAGCAGCTTATCAGGGTACACCGGGGAGCTGTTTTTT
CASSLSGYTGELFF
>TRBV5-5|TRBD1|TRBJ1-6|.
TGTGCCAGCAGCTTACTTTGGGAAAACAGGGGGAATTCACCCCTCCACTTT
CASSLLWENRGNSPLHF
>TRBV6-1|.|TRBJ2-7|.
TGTGCCAGCAGTGAAGGGGAGTGGGGAGCCGAGCAGTACTTC
CASSEGEWGAEQYF
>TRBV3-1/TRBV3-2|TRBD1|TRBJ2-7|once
TGTGCCACCCGACAGGGTAACAACGAGCAGTACTTC
CATRQGNNEQYF
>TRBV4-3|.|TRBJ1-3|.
TGCGCCAGCAGCCAAGGGTCACTCTCTGGAAACACCATATATTTT
CASSQGSLSGNTIYF
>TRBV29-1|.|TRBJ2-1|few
TGCAGCGGCCGGCCGGGTCAATCCCGAAACGTGCGGGATGAGCAGTTCTTC
CSGRPGQSRNVRDEQFF
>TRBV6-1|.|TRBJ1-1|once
TGTGCCAGCAGTGAAACTTGGAGGGCTGAAGCTTTCTTT
CASSETWRAEAFF
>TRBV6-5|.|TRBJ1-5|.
TGTGCCAGCAGACAGGGAGGGAGCAATCAGCCCCAGCATTTT
CASRQGGSNQPQHF
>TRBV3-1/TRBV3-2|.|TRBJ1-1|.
TGTGCCAGCAGCCAAGACAATGACAGGAACACTGAAGCTTTCTTT
CASSQDNDRNTEAFF
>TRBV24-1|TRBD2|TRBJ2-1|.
TGTGCCACCAGTGAAGGTAGCGGGAGCTACAATGAGCAGTTCTTC
CATSEGSGSYNEQFF
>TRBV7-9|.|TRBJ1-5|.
TGTGCCAGCAGCTCGTGGGGCAGGCTGAATAGCAATCAGCCCCAGCATTTT
CASSSWGRLNSNQPQHF
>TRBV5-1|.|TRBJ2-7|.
TGCGCCAGCAGCTCCTTGTCCGGGGGCGAGCAGTACTTC
CASSSLSGGEQYF
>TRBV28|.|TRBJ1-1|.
TGTGCCAGCGGGACCTTACCGGGACTTGAAGCTTTCTTT
CASGTLPGLEAFF
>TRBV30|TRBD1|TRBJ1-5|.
TGTGCCTGGAGTCCAATACAGGGGGCGCAGGGCAATCAGCCCCAGCATTTT
CAWSPIQGAQGNQPQHF
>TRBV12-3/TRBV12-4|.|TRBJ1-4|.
TGTGCCAGCCGCGGTTCCCAGGGGGAAAAACTGTTTTTT
CASRGSQGEKLFF
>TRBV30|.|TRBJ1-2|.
TGTGCCTGGAGTGTAGCAGGGGAGGGCGGCTACACCTTC
CAWSVAGEGGYTF
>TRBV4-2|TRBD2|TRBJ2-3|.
TGTGCCAGCAGCCAAGGTGCTAGCGGGAGCACAGATACGCAGTATTTT
CASSQGASGSTDTQYF
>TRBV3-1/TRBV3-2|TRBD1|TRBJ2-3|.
TGTGCCAGCAGCCAAGATGGGACAGGGGGTTCGGATACGCAGTATTTT
CASSQDGTGGSDTQYF
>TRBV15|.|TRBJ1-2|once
TGTGCCACCAGCCATGGGGTCCAGCGGGACTATGGCTACACCTTC
CATSHGVQRDYGYTF
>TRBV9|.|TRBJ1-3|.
TGTGCCAGCAGCGTAGGAAGTAGTGGAAACACCATATATTTT
CASSVGSSGNTIYF
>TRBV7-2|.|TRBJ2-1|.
TGTGCCAGCAGCACCCGACTCGTTGAGCAGTTCTTC
CASSTRLVEQFF
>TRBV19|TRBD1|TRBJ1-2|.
TGTGCCAGTACCTCGACAGGGGGCCCTTTACCCTACACCTTC
CASTSTGGPLPYTF
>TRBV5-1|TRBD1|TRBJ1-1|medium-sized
TGCGCCAGCAGCTCCGGACAGGGGGTATACACTGAAGCTTTCTTT
CASSSGQGVYTEAFF
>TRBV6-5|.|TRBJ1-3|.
TGTGCCAGCAGTCGTGCCCCGAGCTCTGGAAACACCATATATTTT
CASSRAPSSGNTIYF
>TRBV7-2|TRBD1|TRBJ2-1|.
TGTGCCAGCAGCGTAGACAGGGCTTCATACAATGAGCAGTTCTTC
CASSVDRASYNEQFF
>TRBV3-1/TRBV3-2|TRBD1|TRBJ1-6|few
TGTGCCAGCAGCCAAGGGGACAGGGGATCACCCCTCCACTTT
CASSQGDRGSPLHF
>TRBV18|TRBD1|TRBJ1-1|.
TGTGCCAGCTCACCACTACAGGGGGAGGCGGAAGCTTTCTTT
CASSPLQGEAEAFF
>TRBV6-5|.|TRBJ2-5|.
TGTGCCAGCACCATGACACCCGCGGAGACCCAGTACTTC
CASTMTPAETQYF
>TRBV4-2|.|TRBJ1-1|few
TGTGCCAGCAGCCAAGAACCTAGGCGAGGCACTGAAGCTTTCTTT
CASSQEPRRGTEAFF
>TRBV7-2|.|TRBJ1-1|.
TGTGCCAGCAGCTCGGACACATTTGAAGCTTTCTTT
CASSSDTFEAFF
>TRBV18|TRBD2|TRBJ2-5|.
TGTGCCAGCTCACCACCGGGACTAGCGGGAGGTGGAGAGACCCAGTACTTC
CASSPPGLAGGGETQYF
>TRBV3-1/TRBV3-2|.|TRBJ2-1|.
TGTGCCAGCAGCCAAGAAGGGACTTCCTCCTACAATGAGCAGTTCTTC
CASSQEGTSSYNEQFF
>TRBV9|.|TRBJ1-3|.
TGTGCCAGCAGCGTAGTAGCCGAGTCTGGAAACACCATATATTTT
CASSVVAESGNTIYF
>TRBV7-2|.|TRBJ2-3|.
TGTGCCAGCAGCTTAGGTCGGGGAGATACGCAGTATTTT
CASSLGRGDTQYF
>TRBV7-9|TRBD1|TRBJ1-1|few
TGTGCCAGCAGCTTTCCGGGACAGGGCCCTGAAGCTTTCTTT
CASSFPGQGPEAFF
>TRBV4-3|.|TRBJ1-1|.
TGCGCCAGCAGCCAAGAACGAGTGGGGTCGCGGACAGACTTCGGAGATACTGAAGCTTTCTTT
CASSQERVGSRTDFGDTEAFF
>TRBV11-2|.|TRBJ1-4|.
TGTGCCAGCAGCTTCCAACAGGGCTTTAATGAAAAACTGTTTTTT
CASSFQQGFNEKLFF
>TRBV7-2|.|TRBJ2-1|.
TGTGCCAGCAGCTTAGAGCGGAGCTCCTACAATGAGCAGTTCTTC
CASSLERSSYNEQFF